This TCR beta chain was observed in a study of early T cells in non-severe SARS-CoV-2 infection. The overall study: Chains from this unsorted whole-blood bulk RNA could not be paired. Study results and limitations: CD4 and private specificities were missed by VDJdb matching, which favored anti-spike CD8 responses.

As regards this clonotype: Its specificity is unknown.

V was shortened by 3 bases and J by 3 bases, with 14 bases between the two germline ends. CDR1 is MGHRA and CDR2 is YSYEKL in the germline V gene. The CDR3 runs 15 residues. Individual cDNA molecules each received unique molecular identifiers attached to them. A single record per CDR3 protein comes from TCRdb applying MiXCR to the 5' RACE reads. The table includes tens of thousands of distinct CDR3 sequences, 4.8% detected once. Sequencing input: whole blood. V and J are TRBV4-1 and TRBJ1-2; tentatively, D is TRBD1 (5 bases). This TCR came from an adult who was a healthcare worker with PCR-confirmed SARS-CoV-2 infection or an uninfected control (not recorded which). The CDR3 reads CASSQAHGGDYGYTF. CDR3 nucleotide sequence: TGCGCCAGCAGCCAGGCTCATGGGGGGGACTATGGCTACACCTTC.